These 19 T cell receptor beta chains were sequenced from one sample in a study of blood T cell repertoires in COVID-19. Using immunoSEQ multiplex PCR, the repertoire was profiled, and TCRdb retains in-frame clones only, with some absent. This sample has approximately 100,000 clones, with roughly 84% found just once. Sequencing used peripheral blood. These receptors were taken from a woman aged 80 or over with active or convalescent COVID-19.

The count of this clone is one. The chain has TRBV11-2 and TRBJ2-3, with a weak D call TRBD2 (5 bases). The CDR3 spans 13 residues. V lost 4 bases, J lost 6 bases, and 11 bases lay in between. Per the germline V gene, CDR1 is SGHAT and CDR2 is FQNNGV. As DNA, the CDR3 is TGTGCCAGCAGCTCATCCCCGGGGGATACGCAGTATTTT. This sequence encodes CASSSSPGDTQYF.

This clone was recorded a few times. V and J are TRBV20-1 and TRBJ1-2; D is perhaps TRBD1 (5 bases). Trimming removed 3 bases at V and 2 bases at J, with 10 bases between. Germline lookup yields CDR1 DFQATT and CDR2 SNEGSKA (reference sequence). The CDR3 runs 13 residues. The CDR3 spells CSASQGSNYGYTF. The CDR3 region has the DNA TGCAGTGCTAGTCAGGGTTCCAACTATGGCTACACCTTC.

This chain links TRBV7-8 with TRBJ2-2, with TRBD2 identical over 15 bases. There are 19 residues in the CDR3. The germline V gene encodes CDR1 SGHVS and CDR2 FQNEAQ. The V and J ends lost 1 base and 3 bases, in that order; junction bases with no gene match: 6. The CDR3 region has the DNA TGTGCCAGCAGCTTAGTCCGGACTAGCGGGAGGGCCTACACCGGGGAGCTGTTTTTT. It codes for CASSLVRTSGRAYTGELFF.

A remark on this clone: This specimen includes other DNA sequences encoding the same CDR3. The chain links TRBV20-1 to TRBJ2-7, with D uncertain. The CDR3 sequence is 11 residues long. In germline, CDR1 is DFQATT, CDR2 SNEGSKA (reference sequence). Trimming cost V 2 bases and J 5 bases, with 7 bases left between them. In DNA form, the CDR3 reads TGCAGTGCTAGAAGTGGCCACGAGCAGTACTTC. It yields the protein CSARSGHEQYF.

The genes are TRBV7-9 and TRBJ2-3; unclear D gene. Trimming removed 5 bases at V and 0 bases at J, with 21 bases between. This CDR3 region has 18 residues. CDR1 is SEHNR, CDR2 FQNEAQ, per germline (reference sequence). The CDR3 spells CASSPQPWYRSSTDTQYF. The CDR3 DNA reads as TGTGCCAGCAGCCCACAGCCCTGGTATCGGTCCAGCACAGATACGCAGTATTTT.

This clone occurred a few times. V gene TRBV18 combines with J gene TRBJ2-3, with 7 positions matching TRBD1. This CDR3 is built from 16 residues. With 2 bases clipped from V and 4 bases from J, the junction kept 9 bases outside the gene matches. CDR1 KGHSH and CDR2 LQKENI come from the germline V gene. As DNA, the CDR3 is TGTGCCAGCTCACCAACGATACAGGGGACGTCAGATACGCAGTATTTT. It encodes CASSPTIQGTSDTQYF. Supplemented by reference TRBV18 and TRBJ2-3, the full variable domain reads NAGVMQNPRHLVRRRGQEARLRCSPMKGHSHVYWYRQLPEEGLKFMVYLQKENIIDESGMPKERFSAEFPKEGPSILRIQQVVRGDSAAYFCASSPTIQGTSDTQYFGPGTRLTVL.

This rearrangement joins TRBV27 to TRBJ1-5; D ambiguous. This CDR3 has 13 residues. Germline values: CDR1 MNHEY, CDR2 SMNVEV (reference sequence). V gave up 2 bases and J gave up 7 bases, with 9 bases separating them. The CDR3 sequence: CASSLGVGQPQHF. CDR3 bases: TGTGCCAGCAGTTTAGGTGTCGGGCAGCCCCAGCATTTT.

This sequence joins TRBV30 and TRBJ2-7, with D possibly matching TRBD1 (6 bases). This CDR3 is 16 amino acids long. The germline gives CDR1 GTSNPN, CDR2 SVGIG (reference sequence). Trimming took off 3 bases at V and 2 bases at J, with 20 bases between the two ends. CDR3 nucleotides: TGTGCCTGGAGCTCCTTTACAGGGCTTCGCCCCTACGAGCAGTACTTC. Encoded protein: CAWSSFTGLRPYEQYF.

As concerns this clone: One end of the junction is discordant with germline, which a read error may explain. This chain uses TRBV10-3 with TRBJ1-2, with D uncertain. This CDR3 region has 11 residues. The germline V gene has CDR1 ENHRY and CDR2 SYGVKD. The CDR3 DNA sequence: TGTGCCATCAGTGAGTTCGAGGGCTGCACCTTC. It is translated as CAISEFEGCTF.

In regard to this clone: A read error may produce the germline difference seen at one junction end. The chain carries TRBV7-9 and TRBJ2-1; 9 bases are a match to TRBD2. Germline V gene sequence: CDR1 SEHNR, CDR2 FQNEAQ (reference sequence). The CDR3 is 14 amino acids. CDR3 sequence (DNA): TGTGCCAGCAGTTTAGCGGGAGTTAACTATGAGCAGTTCTTC. It translates to CASSLAGVNYEQFF.

In its sample, this clone was seen a few times. The chain recombines TRBV20-1 with TRBJ1-4, with D perhaps matching TRBD1 (6 bases). Germline values: CDR1 DFQATT, CDR2 SNEGSKA (reference sequence). V was trimmed by 3 bases and J by 5 bases, leaving 31 bases between them. The CDR3 has 20 amino acids. The CDR3 sequence: CSASYSRIQGGGRLNEKLFF. The CDR3 DNA sequence: TGCAGTGCTAGTTATAGTCGCATACAGGGAGGGGGGCGGCTAAATGAAAAACTGTTTTTT.

V gene TRBV28 combines with J gene TRBJ1-2; the match to TRBD1 covers 7 bases. Losses at the gene ends were 6 bases for V and 7 bases for J; bases not matched to a gene: 5. This CDR3 is built from 12 residues. The germline V gene encodes CDR1 MDHEN and CDR2 SYDVKM. The CDR3 spells CASRQGLIGYTF. DNA for the CDR3: TGTGCCAGCAGACAGGGGTTAATTGGCTACACCTTC.

The chain carries TRBV7-8 and TRBJ1-1; perhaps TRBD1 as D (6 bases). The CDR3 loop spans 13 amino acids. From germline, CDR1 is SGHVS and CDR2 FQNEAQ. V was trimmed by 8 bases and J by 7 bases, leaving 17 bases between them. The CDR3 sequence: CASGQITGSEAFF. In DNA form, the CDR3 reads TGTGCCAGCGGACAAATTACAGGGAGTGAAGCTTTCTTT.

This chain uses TRBV7-3 with TRBJ2-5, with 12 bases matching TRBD2. Germline CDR1 reads SGHTA; CDR2 reads FQGTGA. Trimming cost V 3 bases and J 4 bases; bases outside gene matches: 6. The CDR3 covers 16 residues. The CDR3 spells CASSFSSGRVGETQYF. CDR3 in DNA: TGTGCCAGCAGCTTTTCTAGCGGGAGGGTCGGAGAGACCCAGTACTTC.

J is TRBJ1-6 and V is TRBV28; D ambiguous. The CDR3 has 15 residues. Trimming stripped 7 bases from V and 0 bases from J, with 10 bases between. The germline CDR1 and CDR2 sequences are MDHEN and SYDVKM. The CDR3 DNA reads TGTGCCAGCAAACCACAAAGCTCCTATAATTCACCCCTCCACTTT. Translating it yields CASKPQSSYNSPLHF.

The chain employs TRBV2 and TRBJ1-3; D unclear. CDR3 length: 15 amino acids. Germline V gene sequence: CDR1 SNHLY, CDR2 FYNNEI. With 2 bases removed from V and 0 bases from J, the gap between germline ends came to 8 bases. Written as DNA, the CDR3 is TGTGCCAGCAGTGAACAACTCTACTCTGGAAACACCATATATTTT. It specifies CASSEQLYSGNTIYF.

The chain recombines TRBV5-4 with TRBJ2-1, with D possibly matching TRBD2 (7 bases). The V gene's germline CDR1 is SGHNT and CDR2 YYREEE (reference sequence). The CDR3 loop spans 15 amino acids. V lost 0 bases and J 8 bases, leaving 15 bases between the germline ends. In DNA, the CDR3 is TGTGCCAGCAGCTTGGAGAGGGGGGGGCAGGATGAGCAGTTCTTC. This encodes CASSLERGGQDEQFF. Full variable domain (missing parts from reference TRBV5-4 and TRBJ2-1): ETGVTQSPTHLIKTRGQQVTLRCSSQSGHNTVSWYQQALGQGPQFIFQYYREEENGRGNFPPRFSGLQFPNYSSELNVNALELDDSALYLCASSLERGGQDEQFFGPGTRLTVL.

CDR3 region: CASSLVSLADTQYF. Here the CDR3 DNA reads TGTGCCAGCAGCTTAGTCTCCCTCGCAGATACGCAGTATTTT. The chain combines TRBV7-2 with TRBJ2-3; no definite D call. The V end lost 1 base, the J end lost 4 bases, and 9 bases lay between the germline ends. The CDR3 is 14 residues long. Germline V gene data show CDR1 as SGHTA and CDR2 as FQGNSA.

V gene TRBV10-3 combines with J gene TRBJ2-3; 12 bases are shared with TRBD2. With V trimmed by 4 bases and J by 0 bases, 2 bases remained unmatched. CDR1 ENHRY and CDR2 SYGVKD come from the germline V gene. This CDR3 spans 16 amino acids. The CDR3 DNA follows: TGTGCCATCAGTGTCGGACTAGCGGGGAGCACAGATACGCAGTATTTT. Its protein is CAISVGLAGSTDTQYF.